This T cell receptor beta chain was identified during a study of blood T cell repertoires in COVID-19. Looking at the study overall: There were acute and convalescent COVID-19 samples, and they came from the United States, Italy and Spain. T cells, B-cell-depleted T cells, or PBMCs provided the cDNA or gDNA that served as material.

The V gene lost 2 bases and the J gene lost 2 bases, with 8 bases spanning the gap. Germline CDR1 reads SGHRS; CDR2 reads YFSETQ. The CDR3 runs 15 residues. Authors' methods: Estimated nucleated cell counts came from reference gene primer amplification. TCRdb's table, derived via immunoSEQ multiplex PCR, lists solely in-frame clones and lacks some. Clone size and V and J calls were adopted from that table, with D and trimming inferred from the DNA. Of roughly 150,000 clones listed, 65% to 85% are singletons. The sequenced sample was peripheral blood. The TCR originated in an older woman who had recovered from COVID-19. The chain combines TRBV5-1 with TRBJ2-6; a weak D match, TRBD1 (6 bases). This chain's CDR3 is CASSLGGTGANVLTF. The CDR3, as DNA: TGCGCCAGCAGCTTAGGGGGAACTGGGGCCAACGTCCTGACTTTC. Looking up the rest from reference TRBV5-1 and TRBJ2-6 gives the full variable domain: KAGVTQTPRYLIKTRGQQVTLSCSPISGHRSVSWYQQTPGQGLQFLFEYFSETQRNKGNFPGRFSGRQFSNSRSEMNVSTLELGDSALYLCASSLGGTGANVLTFGAGSRLTVL.